These 18 T cell receptor beta chains originate from one sample sequenced in a study of technical replicates of blood from a handful of donors. Assay used: immunoSEQ multiplex PCR; TCRdb lists only in-frame clones, some missing. Seen here are some 82,000 clones, 85% to 95% observed once, and the top ten hold around 0.37%. Specimen: T cells isolated from PBMCs. All receptors come from a human donor in good health.

This clone was recorded only once. This chain uses TRBV2 with TRBJ2-7, with a weak D call TRBD2 (7 bases). The ends were cut back, 10 bases at V and 3 bases at J, with 19 bases in the middle. The CDR3 is 14 residues long. Looked up from germline, CDR1 is SNHLY and CDR2 is FYNNEI. The CDR3 loop reads CAIFKPGGIYEQYF. The CDR3 DNA reads as TGTGCCATCTTTAAACCGGGGGGCATCTACGAGCAGTACTTC.

This clone turned up a few times. The junction shows a germline mismatch at one end, possibly a read error. V and J are TRBV7-7 and TRBJ1-1; D is ambiguous. This CDR3 has 13 residues. CDR1 is SSHAT and CDR2 is FNYEAQ in the germline V gene (reference sequence). Written as DNA, the CDR3 is TGTGCTAGCAGTATAAGGAGCGGCACTGAAGCTTTCTTT. It translates to CASSIRSGTEAFF.

The J gene is TRBJ1-3, the V gene TRBV25-1; D unresolved. CDR3 length equals 13 residues. In germline, CDR1 is MGHDK, CDR2 SYGVNS. With 4 bases removed from V and 2 bases from J, the gap between germline ends came to 6 bases. The DNA for the CDR3 is TGTGCCAGCAGTGCGAGTCCTGGAAACACCATATATTTT. As protein: CASSASPGNTIYF.

This sequence joins TRBV30 and TRBJ2-1; D remains ambiguous. V shed 4 bases and J shed 5 bases, with 12 bases lying between them. CDR3 length: 13 amino acids. Germline V gives CDR1 GTSNPN, CDR2 SVGIG (reference sequence). In DNA, the CDR3 is TGTGCCTGGATCGGAAGAGGAGACAATGAGCAGTTCTTC. Protein product: CAWIGRGDNEQFF.

The chain uses TRBV19 and TRBJ1-5; perhaps TRBD1 as D (6 bases). Deletions cut 7 bases from V and 0 bases from J, with 16 bases between. CDR3 length: 16 residues. The germline gives CDR1 LNHDA, CDR2 SQIVND (reference sequence). The CDR3 region has the DNA TGTGCCAGTACCTCGAGGGGGGGGCATAGCAATCAGCCCCAGCATTTT. Its protein product is CASTSRGGHSNQPQHF.

The chain carries TRBV15 and TRBJ2-1; 11 bases agree with TRBD1. Per the germline V gene, CDR1 is LNHNV and CDR2 is YYDKDF (reference sequence). V shed 6 bases, J shed 3 bases, and the junction held 4 bases outside the gene matches. The CDR3 has 15 residues. The CDR3 DNA reads TGTGCCACCAGTACCGGGACAGGGGGCTACAATGAGCAGTTCTTC. Translating it yields CATSTGTGGYNEQFF.

The chain has TRBV6-5 and TRBJ1-1; 7 bases fit TRBD1. The CDR3 is 15 residues long. V lost 0 bases and J lost 4; bases outside the gene matches: 5. The germline gives CDR1 MNHEY, CDR2 SVGAGI. The CDR3 loop is CASSYSRTGGTEAFF. The CDR3 nucleotides read TGTGCCAGCAGTTACTCACGGACAGGAGGCACTGAAGCTTTCTTT.

The chain joins TRBV6-6 to TRBJ1-3, with 10 bases that match TRBD1. V was clipped by 4 bases and J by 2 bases; unmatched bases: 2. This CDR3 comprises 15 residues. Germline CDR1 is MNHNY and CDR2 is SVGAGI (reference sequence). CDR3: CASSFGTGAGNTIYF. In DNA, the CDR3 is TGTGCCAGCAGTTTCGGGACAGGGGCTGGAAACACCATATATTTT.

This clone showed up just once. V is TRBV5-1 and J is TRBJ2-2, with D uncertain. The germline CDR1 and CDR2 sequences are SGHRS and YFSETQ. CDR3 length: 14 amino acids. The V and J ends lost 3 bases and 8 bases respectively, with 14 bases between them. The CDR3 region is CASSSPFVEGELFF. The CDR3 DNA reads TGCGCCAGCAGCTCCCCGTTTGTGGAGGGGGAGCTGTTTTTT.

The chain employs TRBV6-1 and TRBJ2-2; TRBD1 agrees at 10 bases. V lost 3 bases, J lost 3 bases, and 1 base stayed unmatched. CDR1 and CDR2 from the germline V gene are MNHNS and SASEGT. The CDR3 covers 15 residues. The CDR3 spells CASSEDRGYTGELFF. The DNA for the CDR3 is TGTGCCAGCAGTGAGGACAGGGGGTACACCGGGGAGCTGTTTTTT.

The chain is built from TRBV19 and TRBJ1-3; TRBD1 agrees at 10 bases. The CDR3 consists of 18 residues. Trimming took 7 bases from V and 3 from J; bases not matched to a gene: 15. Germline CDR1 reads LNHDA; CDR2 reads SQIVND (reference sequence). The CDR3 sequence: CASTPVGQGVIGGNTIYF. The CDR3 DNA sequence: TGTGCCAGTACCCCAGTCGGACAGGGGGTCATCGGTGGAAACACCATATATTTT.

The chain couples TRBV4-1 to TRBJ1-1; 10 bases align to TRBD1. Germline V gene data show CDR1 as MGHRA and CDR2 as YSYEKL. J lost 3 bases, V lost 4 bases, and 11 bases had no gene match. This CDR3 has 17 residues. The CDR3: CASSRLTTGGRHTEAFF. DNA for the CDR3: TGCGCCAGCAGCCGCCTCACGACAGGGGGCAGGCACACTGAAGCTTTCTTT.

The genes are TRBV4-1 and TRBJ2-1; 9 nucleotides line up with TRBD2. CDR1 and CDR2 (germline): MGHRA, YSYEKL. The CDR3 runs to 19 residues. Trimming at V came to 1 base and at J to 4 bases, leaving 14 bases not matched to a gene. CDR3 sequence reads: CASSQASNAGTSRYNEQFF. In DNA, the CDR3 is TGCGCCAGCAGCCAAGCTTCCAACGCCGGGACTAGCAGATACAATGAGCAGTTCTTC.

CDR3 bases: TGTGCCAGCAGTCCTCAAACAGGTACGGTTGAAGCTTTCTTT. Translation: CASSPQTGTVEAFF. The V call is TRBV27, the J call TRBJ1-1; tentatively, D is TRBD1 (5 bases). Germline CDR1 MNHEY, CDR2 SMNVEV (reference sequence). The CDR3 length is 14 residues. V was shortened by 5 bases and J by 7 bases, with 17 bases between the two germline ends.

This chain joins TRBV5-4 and TRBJ2-4; D gene ambiguous. Trimming left V 4 bases short and J 5 bases short, with 4 bases between. Germline CDR1 reads SGHNT; CDR2 reads YYREEE (reference sequence). CDR3 size: 11 residues. CDR3 loop: CASSTQNIQYF. In DNA form, the CDR3 reads TGTGCCAGCAGCACACAAAACATTCAGTACTTC.

V is TRBV9 and J is TRBJ2-6; tentatively, D is TRBD1 (5 bases). The CDR3 length is 15 residues. Germline-derived CDR1 and CDR2 are SGDLS and YYNGEE. V was pared by 5 bases and J by 2 bases, with 11 bases between. The CDR3 nucleotides read TGTGCCAGCAGTCCTACAGGAACTGGGGCCAACGTCCTGACTTTC. Its protein is CASSPTGTGANVLTF.

This chain joins TRBV5-6 and TRBJ1-2; TRBD1 matches at 9 bases. Looked up from germline, CDR1 is SGHDT and CDR2 is YYEEEE. The CDR3 consists of 13 residues. The trim removed 2 bases at V and 8 bases at J, leaving 4 bases unmatched. For the CDR3, the DNA is TGTGCCAGCAGCTTCCGACAGGGGGAGGGCTACACCTTC. Translating it yields CASSFRQGEGYTF.

The genes are TRBV11-3 and TRBJ1-3, with 7 bases that match TRBD1. CDR3 size: 14 residues. Per the germline V gene, CDR1 is SGHNT and CDR2 is YENEEA. With 2 bases clipped from V and 2 bases from J, the junction kept 0 bases outside the gene matches. CDR3 region: CASSLRGPGNTIYF. The CDR3 nucleotides read TGTGCCAGCAGCTTAAGGGGGCCTGGAAACACCATATATTTT.